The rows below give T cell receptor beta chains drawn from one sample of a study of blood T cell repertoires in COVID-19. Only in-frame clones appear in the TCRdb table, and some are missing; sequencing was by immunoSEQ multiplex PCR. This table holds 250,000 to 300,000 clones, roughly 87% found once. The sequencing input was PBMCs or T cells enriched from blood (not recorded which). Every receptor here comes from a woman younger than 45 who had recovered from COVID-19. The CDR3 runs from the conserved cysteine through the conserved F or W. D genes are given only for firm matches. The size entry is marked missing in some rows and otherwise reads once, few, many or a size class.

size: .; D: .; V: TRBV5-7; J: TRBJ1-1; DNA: TGTGCCAGCAGCTTTGGTCGTGGGAGGAGGGTTCCGGCTTTCTTT; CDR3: CASSFGRGRRVPAFF
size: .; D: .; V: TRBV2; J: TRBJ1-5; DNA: TGTGCCAGCAGTGCAGGCAGGGGCTTGGGAGTGCCCCAGCATTTT; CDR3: CASSAGRGLGVPQHF
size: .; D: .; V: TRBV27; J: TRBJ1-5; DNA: TGTGCCAGCAGACCACCAGGGGTCAATCAGCCCCAGCATTTT; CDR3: CASRPPGVNQPQHF
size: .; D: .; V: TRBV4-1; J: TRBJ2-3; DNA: TGCGCCAGCAGCACCCACAGGGAGAGGGCAGATACGCAGTATTTT; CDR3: CASSTHRERADTQYF
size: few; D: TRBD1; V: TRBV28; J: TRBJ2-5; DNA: TGTGCCAGCAGTTTGGCCGGACAGGGAGCGCAAGAGACCCAGTACTTC; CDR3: CASSLAGQGAQETQYF
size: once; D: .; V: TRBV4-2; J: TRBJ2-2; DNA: TGTGCCAGCAGCCAAGGGGCGTGGGAGCTGTTTTTT; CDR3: CASSQGAWELFF
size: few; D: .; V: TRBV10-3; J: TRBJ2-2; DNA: TGTGCCACCCAGGGACTTAACACCGGGGAGCTGTTTTTT; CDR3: CATQGLNTGELFF
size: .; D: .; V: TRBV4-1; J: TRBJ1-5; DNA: TGCGCCAGCAGCCTGTTTCAGGGTTATCAGCCCCAGCATTTT; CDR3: CASSLFQGYQPQHF
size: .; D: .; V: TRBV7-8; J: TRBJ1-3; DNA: TGTGCCAGCAGCCCCCAGTATGGGGCAGGGCTCTCTGGAAACACCATATATTTT; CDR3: CASSPQYGAGLSGNTIYF
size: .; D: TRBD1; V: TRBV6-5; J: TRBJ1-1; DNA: TGTGCCAGCACGGACAGGGGATGGGGGAACACTGAAGCTTTCTTT; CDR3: CASTDRGWGNTEAFF
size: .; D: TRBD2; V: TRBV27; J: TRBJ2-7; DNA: TGTGCCAGCAGTCGCGGGGGGGCATTGTCGGGGTTTCAGTACGAGCAGTACTTC; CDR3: CASSRGGALSGFQYEQYF
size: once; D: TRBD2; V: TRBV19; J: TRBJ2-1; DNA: TGTGCCAGTAGCCGCCCGGGGACTAGTCCCTCTGAGCAGTTCTTC; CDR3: CASSRPGTSPSEQFF
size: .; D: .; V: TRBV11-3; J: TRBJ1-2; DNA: TGTGCCAGCAGCTTTGGGCAGGGTGTTGGGTATGGCTACACCTTC; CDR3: CASSFGQGVGYGYTF
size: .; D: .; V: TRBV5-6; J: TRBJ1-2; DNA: TGTGCCAGCACCCCTAGGGTGAGGGCCATCTCTTATGGCTACACCTTC; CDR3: CASTPRVRAISYGYTF
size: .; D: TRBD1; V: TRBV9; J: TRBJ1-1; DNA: TGTGCCAGCAGCGTAGGAAAATCTCTGGGCGCCGTAGAACAGGGGATCGGTGAAGCTTTCTTT; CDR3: CASSVGKSLGAVEQGIGEAFF
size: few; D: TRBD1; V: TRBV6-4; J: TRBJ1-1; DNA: TGTGCCAGCAGTATGCATCCCGGGACAGGGGCTGAAGCTTTCTTT; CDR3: CASSMHPGTGAEAFF
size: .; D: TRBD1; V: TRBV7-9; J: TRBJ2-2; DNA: TGTGCCAGCAGCTCTCCGGGACAGAAGAAATCCGCGAACACCGGGGAGCTGTTTTTT; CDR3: CASSSPGQKKSANTGELFF
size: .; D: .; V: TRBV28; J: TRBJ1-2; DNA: TGTGCCAGCAGTTTAAGCCTCTATGGCTACACCTTC; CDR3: CASSLSLYGYTF
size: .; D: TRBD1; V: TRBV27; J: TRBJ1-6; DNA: TGTGCCAGCACGTACAGGGGTAATTCACCCCTCCACTTT; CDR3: CASTYRGNSPLHF
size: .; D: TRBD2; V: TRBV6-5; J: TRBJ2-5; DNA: TGTGCCAGCAGTACAGGACTAGCGGGGGTGACCCAGTACTTC; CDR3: CASSTGLAGVTQYF
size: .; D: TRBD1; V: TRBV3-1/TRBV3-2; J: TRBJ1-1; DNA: TGTGCCACCAGACAGGGCGACACTGAAGCTTTCTTT; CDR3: CATRQGDTEAFF
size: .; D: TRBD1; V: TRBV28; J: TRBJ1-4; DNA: TGTGCTACCCAGGAGGGGGCGCGAGAAAAACTGTTTTTT; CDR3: CATQEGAREKLFF
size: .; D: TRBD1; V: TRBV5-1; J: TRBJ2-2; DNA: TGCGCCAGCAGCTCGACAGGGGGCGGGCCCGGGGAGCTGTTTTTT; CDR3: CASSSTGGGPGELFF
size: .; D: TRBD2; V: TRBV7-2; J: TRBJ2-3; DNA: TGTGCCAGCAGCTTACTAGCGGGAGGGTACACAGATACGCAGTATTTT; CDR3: CASSLLAGGYTDTQYF
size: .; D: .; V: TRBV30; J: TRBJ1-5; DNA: TGTGCCTGGAGTGAGGGGAACAATCAGCCCCAGCATTTT; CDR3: CAWSEGNNQPQHF
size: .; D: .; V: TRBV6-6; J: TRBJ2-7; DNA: TGTGCCAGCAGTTACTCGGGCGGGGAAGCCTACGAGCAGTACTTC; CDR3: CASSYSGGEAYEQYF
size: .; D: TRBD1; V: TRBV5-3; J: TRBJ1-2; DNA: TGTGCCAGAAGCCCGCGCTCGACAGGGCTCTATGGCTACACCTTC; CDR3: CARSPRSTGLYGYTF
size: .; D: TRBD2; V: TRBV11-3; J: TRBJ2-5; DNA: TGTGCCAGCAGCAATGGACTAGCGGGGCAAGAGACCCAGTACTTC; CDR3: CASSNGLAGQETQYF
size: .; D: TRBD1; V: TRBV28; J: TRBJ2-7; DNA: TGTGCCAGTTCCGGGACAGGGAGCTACGAGCAGTACTTC; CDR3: CASSGTGSYEQYF
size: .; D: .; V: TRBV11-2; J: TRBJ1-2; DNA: TGTGCCAGCAGCTTGGGTAGCCTCCTCTATGGCTACACCTTC; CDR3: CASSLGSLLYGYTF
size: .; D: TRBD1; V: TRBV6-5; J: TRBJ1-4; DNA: TGTGCCAGCAGTCCCGTCCGGACAGGGGAACTGTTTTTT; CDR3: CASSPVRTGELFF
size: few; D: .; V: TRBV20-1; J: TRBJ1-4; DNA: TGCAGTAAATACTACAATGAAAAACTGTTTTTT; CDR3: CSKYYNEKLFF
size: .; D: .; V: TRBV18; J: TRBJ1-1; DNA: TGTGCCAGCTCACCACGAATGGACAGTGAAGCTTTCTTT; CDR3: CASSPRMDSEAFF
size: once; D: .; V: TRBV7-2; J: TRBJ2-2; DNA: TGTGCCAGCAGCCCGCGCCTCCGGGATGCGAACACCGGGGAGCTGTTTTTT; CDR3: CASSPRLRDANTGELFF
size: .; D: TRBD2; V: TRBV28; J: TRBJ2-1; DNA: TGTGCCAGCAGTCCCCTCGTGGCGGGCACGGGGGGACACAATGAGCAGTTCTTC; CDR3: CASSPLVAGTGGHNEQFF
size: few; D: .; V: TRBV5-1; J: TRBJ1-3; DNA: TGCGCCAGCAGCTTTTCGGGAGGAGGGGGAGTAGGTGGAAACACCATATATTTT; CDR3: CASSFSGGGGVGGNTIYF
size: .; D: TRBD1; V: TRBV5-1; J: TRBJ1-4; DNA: TGCGCCAGCAGCCGGACAGGGGAGCCTAATAATGAAAAACTGTTTTTT; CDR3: CASSRTGEPNNEKLFF
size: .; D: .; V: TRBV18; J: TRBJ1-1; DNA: TGTGCCAGCTCACCACTGTCAGGGGAGAACACTGAAGCTTTCTTT; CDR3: CASSPLSGENTEAFF
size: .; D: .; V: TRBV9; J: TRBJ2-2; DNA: TGTGCCAGCAGCGTAGACGGGGGAAGGCCAACAGGCGGGGAGCTGTTTTTT; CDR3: CASSVDGGRPTGGELFF
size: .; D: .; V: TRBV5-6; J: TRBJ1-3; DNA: TGTGCCAGCAGCAGAAGCAGAGGCTCTGGAAACACCATATATTTT; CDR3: CASSRSRGSGNTIYF
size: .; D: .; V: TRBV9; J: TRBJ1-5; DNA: TGTGCCAGCAGCGTAGGGGGGCGCAGTCAGCCCCAGCATTTT; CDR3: CASSVGGRSQPQHF